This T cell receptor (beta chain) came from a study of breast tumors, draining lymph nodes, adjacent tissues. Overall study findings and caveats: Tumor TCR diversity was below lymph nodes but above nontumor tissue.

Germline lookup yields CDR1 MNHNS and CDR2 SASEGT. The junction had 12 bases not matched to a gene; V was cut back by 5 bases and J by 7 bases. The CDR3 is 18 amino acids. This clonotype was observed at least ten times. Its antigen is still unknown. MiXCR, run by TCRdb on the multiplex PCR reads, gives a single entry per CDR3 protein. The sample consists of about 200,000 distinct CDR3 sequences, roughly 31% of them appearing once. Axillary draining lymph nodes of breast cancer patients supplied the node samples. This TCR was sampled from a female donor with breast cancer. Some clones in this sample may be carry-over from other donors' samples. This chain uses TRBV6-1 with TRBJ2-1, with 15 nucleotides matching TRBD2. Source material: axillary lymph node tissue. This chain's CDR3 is CASSLRHRTSGGGNEQFF. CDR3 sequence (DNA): TGTGCCAGCAGTCTTAGGCACCGGACTAGCGGGGGGGGGAATGAGCAGTTCTTC.